The 18 T cell receptor beta chains below come from one sample, sequenced in a study of blood T cell repertoires in COVID-19 (TCRdb year 2020). The library was generated by the immunoSEQ multiplex PCR assay. The source is immuneACCESS, and TCRdb retained only in-frame sequences with V and J called. Part of the clones is not carried over; for the studies checked, unresolved V genes explain less than half of this, and the remainder is unexplained. The sample has approximately 130,000 clones on record, 85% to 90% of them singletons. The top ten hold about 1.5% of the sample. The specimen was peripheral blood. All receptors derive from a human donor in a cohort sampled during active COVID-19.

This clone was counted only a few times. The rearrangement links TRBV14 to TRBJ1-6; D is ambiguous. Trimming left V 5 bases short and J 8 bases short, with 7 bases between. Germline assignment: CDR1 SGHDN and CDR2 FVKESK. This CDR3 region has 12 residues. CDR3 protein: CASSWGDSPLHF. CDR3 nucleotides: TGTGCCAGCAGCTGGGGAGATTCACCCCTCCACTTT.

This clone was seen once. This chain joins TRBV28 and TRBJ1-2, with unresolved D. This CDR3 comprises 12 residues. Germline V gives CDR1 MDHEN, CDR2 SYDVKM. Trimming pared 3 bases from V and 4 bases from J, leaving 6 bases between. The DNA for the CDR3 is TGTGCCAGCAGTTTTAACAGCTATGGCTACACCTTC. It encodes CASSFNSYGYTF.

This chain connects TRBV6-6 to TRBJ1-1, with a tentative D call TRBD1 (5 bases). The CDR3 totals 14 residues. In germline, CDR1 is MNHNY, CDR2 SVGAGI (reference sequence). Deletions cut 0 bases from V and 1 base from J, with 6 bases between. The CDR3 is CASSYSTANTEAFF. DNA of the CDR3: TGTGCCAGCAGTTACTCGACAGCGAACACTGAAGCTTTCTTT.

The chain carries TRBV3-1 (or the pseudogene TRBV3-2) and TRBJ2-1; possible D gene TRBD2, 5 bases. V lost 2 bases and J 14 bases, leaving 16 bases between the germline ends. There are 13 residues in the CDR3. The germline V gene has CDR1 LGHDT and CDR2 YNNKEL (reference sequence). The CDR3, as DNA: TGTGCCAGCAGCCAACGCGGATCCCCCGGGGAGTTCTTC. Its translation is CASSQRGSPGEFF.

V is TRBV15 and J is TRBJ2-7; 8 nucleotides agree with TRBD2. CDR1 and CDR2 from the germline V gene are LNHNV and YYDKDF (reference sequence). The CDR3 consists of 16 residues. With 1 base clipped from V and 5 bases from J, the junction kept 10 bases outside the gene matches. The CDR3 DNA sequence: TGTGCCACCAGCAGAGGGGGGTACGGGAGGGGAAACGAGCAGTACTTC. Amino acids: CATSRGGYGRGNEQYF.

The chain combines TRBV4-2 with TRBJ2-1, with D perhaps TRBD2 (5 bases). CDR3 length: 15 amino acids. CDR1 and CDR2 from the germline V gene are LGHNA and YNFKEQ. Trimming took 0 bases from V and 9 from J, leaving 15 bases between them. The CDR3 DNA reads TGTGCCAGCAGCCAAGAGGGTCTAGCCCTCAGTGAGCAGTTCTTC. This codes for CASSQEGLALSEQFF.

This clone has a single count. This rearrangement joins TRBV19 to TRBJ2-5; maybe TRBD2 (6 bases). Germline assignment: CDR1 LNHDA and CDR2 SQIVND (reference sequence). Trimming shortened V by 5 bases and J by 4 bases, and 11 bases separated the two germline ends. The CDR3 contains 13 residues. The CDR3, as DNA: TGTGCCAGTAGTCGGGGAGGTCGAGAGACCCAGTACTTC. It codes for CASSRGGRETQYF.

This sequence joins TRBV5-4 and TRBJ1-2, with 12 positions matching TRBD1. CDR1 and CDR2 from the germline V gene are SGHNT and YYREEE (reference sequence). CDR3 length equals 16 residues. V was pared by 4 bases and J by 4 bases, with 8 bases of the junction left unmatched. The CDR3 nucleotides are TGTGCCAGCAGCCCCCGGGACAGGGGGCGAGGCTATGGCTACACCTTC. Its translation is CASSPRDRGRGYGYTF.

The V gene is TRBV6-6, the J gene TRBJ1-5, with D perhaps TRBD1 (5 bases). This CDR3 region has 14 residues. With 8 bases removed from V and 0 bases from J, the gap between germline ends came to 11 bases. CDR1 and CDR2 from the germline V gene are MNHNY and SVGAGI (reference sequence). The CDR3 loop reads CASRGRNSNQPQHF. The CDR3 DNA follows: TGTGCCAGCCGGGGGAGGAATAGCAATCAGCCCCAGCATTTT.

V usage is TRBV28 and J usage is TRBJ2-1; 12 bases fit TRBD2. Per germline, CDR1 MDHEN and CDR2 SYDVKM. This CDR3 spans 15 amino acids. V lost 4 bases to trimming and J lost 8 bases; unmatched junction nucleotides: 6. CDR3 nucleotide sequence: TGTGCCAGCAGTTCCGGGACTAGCGGGTGGTATGAGCAGTTCTTC. Its protein product is CASSSGTSGWYEQFF.

This clone occurred once. This chain's CDR3 is CASSQPFRQFLDGYTF. CDR3 DNA: TGCGCCAGCAGCCAACCCTTTAGACAGTTCCTGGATGGCTACACCTTC. The V gene is TRBV4-1, the J gene TRBJ1-2; possibly TRBD1 for D (5 bases). Trimming left V 2 bases short and J 6 bases short, with 19 bases between. CDR1 is MGHRA, CDR2 YSYEKL, per germline. This CDR3 is built from 16 residues.

J is TRBJ1-6 and V is TRBV10-2, with a tentative D call TRBD1 (5 bases). V lost 0 bases, J lost 16 bases, and 7 bases lay in between. Germline lookup yields CDR1 WSHSY and CDR2 SAAADI. CDR3 length: 11 residues. The CDR3 spells CASSESKGLHF. Written as DNA, the CDR3 is TGCGCCAGCAGTGAGTCGAAGGGGCTCCACTTT.

The chain carries TRBV2 and TRBJ2-3; D is uncertain. V shed 5 bases and J shed 0 bases, with 12 bases lying between them. CDR3 length: 15 residues. Germline V gives CDR1 SNHLY, CDR2 FYNNEI. DNA of the CDR3: TGTGCCAGCAGTCTGCGGTCCGCTAGCACAGATACGCAGTATTTT. This sequence encodes CASSLRSASTDTQYF. Based on the CDR3 plus reference TRBV2 and TRBJ2-3, the full variable domain is EPEVTQTPSHQVTQMGQEVILRCVPISNHLYFYWYRQILGQKVEFLVSFYNNEISEKSEIFDDQFSVERPDGSNFTLKIRSTKLEDSAMYFCASSLRSASTDTQYFGPGTRLTVL.

The DNA for the CDR3 is TGTGCCAGCAGCCAAGCTTGGGGTGTAGCGGGGGGCCTCTCTGCCAATGAGCAGTTCTTC. As protein: CASSQAWGVAGGLSANEQFF. The chain carries TRBV3-1 (or the pseudogene TRBV3-2) and TRBJ2-1, with TRBD2 matching over 10 bases. This CDR3 has 20 residues. The V segment lost 1 base and the J segment 6 bases; nucleotides outside the gene matches: 18. The V gene's germline CDR1 is LGHDT and CDR2 YNNKEL (reference sequence).

The chain employs TRBV11-2 and TRBJ2-7; 7 bases are shared with TRBD2. V dropped 5 bases and J dropped 5; count of bases not matched to a gene: 9. The CDR3 totals 14 residues. The germline CDR1 and CDR2 sequences are SGHAT and FQNNGV. Here the CDR3 reads CASSLGGILNEQYF. In DNA, the CDR3 is TGTGCCAGCAGCCTCGGGGGGATCTTGAACGAGCAGTACTTC.

This clone was detected once. The chain uses TRBV27 and TRBJ1-6, with 7 bases that match TRBD1. Germline trimming cut 5 bases from V and 5 bases from J; bases unmatched to any gene: 6. CDR1 is MNHEY, CDR2 SMNVEV, per germline (reference sequence). The CDR3 length is 15 residues. This chain's CDR3 is CASSPIDRDNSPLHF. The CDR3 DNA follows: TGTGCCAGCAGTCCCATCGACAGGGATAATTCACCCCTCCACTTT.

The rearrangement links TRBV9 to TRBJ1-4, with 10 bases fitting TRBD1. The CDR3 consists of 15 residues. Germline V gene lookup returns CDR1 SGDLS and CDR2 YYNGEE. Trimming took 4 bases from V and 8 from J; bases not matched to a gene: 8. The CDR3 bases are TGTGCCAGCAGCAAAAGACAGGGGGCTGGAGAAAAACTGTTTTTT. Amino acids: CASSKRQGAGEKLFF.

As for this clone: One base away lies a much larger clone, so this may be a sequencing read error. Other DNA sequences in the sample encode the same CDR3. V gene TRBV10-3 combines with J gene TRBJ2-5; 7 bases align to TRBD1. Germline loops: CDR1 ENHRY, CDR2 SYGVKD. The CDR3 is 13 amino acids. V shed 6 bases and J 1 base; nucleotides not matched to a gene: 2. The CDR3 region is CAIRDRSQETQYF. The CDR3 DNA follows: TGTGCCATCAGGGACAGGAGCCAAGAGACCCAGTACTTC.